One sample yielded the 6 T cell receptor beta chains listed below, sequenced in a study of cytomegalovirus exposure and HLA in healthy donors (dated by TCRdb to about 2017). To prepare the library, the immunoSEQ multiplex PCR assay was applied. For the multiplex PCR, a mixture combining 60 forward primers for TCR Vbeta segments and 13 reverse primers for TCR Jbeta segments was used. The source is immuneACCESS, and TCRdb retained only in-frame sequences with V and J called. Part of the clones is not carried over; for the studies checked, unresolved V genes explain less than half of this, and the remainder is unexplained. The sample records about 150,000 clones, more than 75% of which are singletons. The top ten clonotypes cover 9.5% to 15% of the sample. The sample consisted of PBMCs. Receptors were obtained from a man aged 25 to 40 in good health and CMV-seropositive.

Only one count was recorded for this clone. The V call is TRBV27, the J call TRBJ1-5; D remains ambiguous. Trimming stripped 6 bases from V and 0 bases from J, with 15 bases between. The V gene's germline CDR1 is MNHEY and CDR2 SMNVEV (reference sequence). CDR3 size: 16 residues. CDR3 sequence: CASRSLADYSNQPQHF. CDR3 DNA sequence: TGTGCCAGCAGATCCCTTGCGGATTATAGCAATCAGCCCCAGCATTTT.

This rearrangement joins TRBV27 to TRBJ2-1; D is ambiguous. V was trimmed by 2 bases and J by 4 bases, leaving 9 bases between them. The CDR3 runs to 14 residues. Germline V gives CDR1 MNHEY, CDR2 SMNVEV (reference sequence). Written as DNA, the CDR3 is TGTGCCAGCAGTTTAGGCGGAGAGTACAATGAGCAGTTCTTC. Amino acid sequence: CASSLGGEYNEQFF.

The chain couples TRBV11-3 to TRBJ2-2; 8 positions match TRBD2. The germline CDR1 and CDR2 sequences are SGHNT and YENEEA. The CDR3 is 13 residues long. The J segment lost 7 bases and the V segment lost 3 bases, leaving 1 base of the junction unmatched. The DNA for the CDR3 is TGTGCCAGCAGCTTTAGCGGGGACGGGGAGCTGTTTTTT. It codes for CASSFSGDGELFF. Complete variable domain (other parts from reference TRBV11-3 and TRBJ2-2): EAGVVQSPRYKIIEKKQPVAFWCNPISGHNTLYWYLQNLGQGPELLIRYENEEAVDDSQLPKDRFSAERLKGVDSTLKIQPAELGDSAVYLCASSFSGDGELFFGEGSRLTVL.

DNA of the CDR3: TGTGCCAGTAGTGCCTCCGCCGGGACACAAGGCTACACCTTC. As protein: CASSASAGTQGYTF. This chain uses TRBV19 with TRBJ1-2; a weak D match, TRBD1 (6 bases). This CDR3 has 14 residues. Germline CDR1 reads LNHDA; CDR2 reads SQIVND (reference sequence). The V gene lost 5 bases and the J gene lost 8 bases, with 18 bases spanning the gap.

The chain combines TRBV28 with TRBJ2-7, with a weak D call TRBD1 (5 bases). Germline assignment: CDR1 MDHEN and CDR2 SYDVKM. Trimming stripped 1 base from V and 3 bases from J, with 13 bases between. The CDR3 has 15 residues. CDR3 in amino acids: CASSLSAGSIYEQYF. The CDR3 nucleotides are TGTGCCAGCAGTTTATCGGCAGGGTCAATCTACGAGCAGTACTTC.

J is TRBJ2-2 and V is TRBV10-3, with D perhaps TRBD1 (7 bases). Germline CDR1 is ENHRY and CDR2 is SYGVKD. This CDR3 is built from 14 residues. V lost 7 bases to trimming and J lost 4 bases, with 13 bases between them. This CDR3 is CAINNQGGTGELFF. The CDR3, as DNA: TGTGCCATCAATAATCAGGGGGGCACCGGGGAGCTGTTTTTT.